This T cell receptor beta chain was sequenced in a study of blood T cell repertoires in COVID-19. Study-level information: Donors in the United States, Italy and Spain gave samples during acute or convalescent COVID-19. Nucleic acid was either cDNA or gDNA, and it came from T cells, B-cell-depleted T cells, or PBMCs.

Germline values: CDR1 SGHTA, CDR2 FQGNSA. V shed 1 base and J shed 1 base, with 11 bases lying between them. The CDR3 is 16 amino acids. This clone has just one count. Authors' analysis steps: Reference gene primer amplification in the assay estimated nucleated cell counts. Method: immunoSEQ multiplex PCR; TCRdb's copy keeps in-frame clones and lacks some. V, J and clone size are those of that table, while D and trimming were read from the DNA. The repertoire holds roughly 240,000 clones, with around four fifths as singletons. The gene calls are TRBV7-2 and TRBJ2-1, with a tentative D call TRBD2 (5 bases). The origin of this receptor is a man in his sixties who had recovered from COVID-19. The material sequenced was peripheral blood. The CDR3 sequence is CASSLGISGSYNEQFF. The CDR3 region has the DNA TGTGCCAGCAGCTTAGGAATCTCGGGATCCTACAATGAGCAGTTCTTC.